What follows are 14 T cell receptor beta chains derived from one specimen sequenced in a study of shared clonotypes between healthy human individuals. The method was immunoSEQ multiplex PCR; TCRdb's version includes in-frame clones alone and lacks a portion of them. The table includes 2 million to 2.5 million clones, approximately 94% detected once. The sequencing sample was made of naive CD4+ T cells sorted from blood. The sample's subset: CD45RA+ positively selected. The receptors derive from a man between 18 and 35 years old in good health.

The genes are TRBV6-1 and TRBJ2-5; TRBD1 aligns across 8 bases. The CDR3 covers 15 residues. The J segment lost 7 bases and the V segment lost 3 bases, leaving 10 bases of the junction unmatched. Germline V gene data show CDR1 as MNHNS and CDR2 as SASEGT. CDR3 nucleotide sequence: TGTGCCAGCAGTGAGTGGGCGGGACAGGCGTGGACCCAGTACTTC. Amino acid sequence: CASSEWAGQAWTQYF.

This clone was detected only once. The sample holds other DNA sequences that translate to the same CDR3. The chain uses TRBV5-1 and TRBJ1-2, with D perhaps matching TRBD1 (5 bases). This CDR3 has 13 residues. V was clipped by 3 bases and J by 3 bases, with 9 bases between them. Germline CDR1 SGHRS, CDR2 YFSETQ. The CDR3 DNA is TGCGCCAGCAGCTCCCAGGGTGACTATGGCTACACCTTC. Protein product: CASSSQGDYGYTF.

This clone appeared a single time. Other DNA sequences from this sample encode an identical CDR3 as well. The chain joins TRBV10-2 to TRBJ2-7; 8 bases agree with TRBD1. V trimming: 3 bases; J trimming: 2 bases; junction bases outside the gene matches: 6. The germline V gene encodes CDR1 WSHSY and CDR2 SAAADI. The CDR3 spans 15 residues. This CDR3 is CASSDGTGNPYEQYF. DNA of the CDR3: TGCGCCAGCAGTGATGGGACAGGTAACCCCTACGAGCAGTACTTC.

The V and J genes are TRBV7-9 and TRBJ2-7; D remains ambiguous. Germline V gene data show CDR1 as SEHNR and CDR2 as FQNEAQ (reference sequence). This CDR3 has 13 amino acids. The germline V and J ends were trimmed by 4 bases and 5 bases, with 12 bases remaining between them. The CDR3 DNA reads TGTGCCAGCAGCTCGGTTCTGGCCGACGAGCAGTACTTC. It encodes CASSSVLADEQYF.

V usage is TRBV6-4 and J usage is TRBJ1-2; D might be TRBD1 (5 bases). With 4 bases removed from V and 4 bases from J, the gap between germline ends came to 16 bases. The CDR3 is made up of 15 amino acids. In germline, CDR1 is MRHNA, CDR2 SNTAGT. The CDR3: CASSVQAGQLYGYTF. The CDR3 nucleotides are TGTGCCAGCAGTGTACAGGCGGGCCAGCTCTATGGCTACACCTTC.

This clone was counted a single time. The chain recombines TRBV5-8 with TRBJ2-3, with D perhaps being TRBD1 or TRBD2 (6 bases each). The V end was cut by 3 bases, the J end by 3 bases, with 11 bases between. The CDR3 spans 14 residues. The germline V gene encodes CDR1 SGHTS and CDR2 YDEGEE. The CDR3 reads CASSWGAVTDTQYF. CDR3 DNA sequence: TGTGCCAGCAGCTGGGGGGCAGTAACAGATACGCAGTATTTT.

The chain carries TRBV4-3 and TRBJ1-4; D is unresolved. V dropped 2 bases and J dropped 3 bases, with 13 bases sitting between them. The CDR3 sequence is 16 residues long. Germline V CDR1 and CDR2: LGHNA, YSLEER. The CDR3 bases are TGCGCCAGCAGCCAAACGCCCGGTGCCCCTAATGAAAAACTGTTTTTT. The encoded protein is CASSQTPGAPNEKLFF.

The chain employs TRBV7-2 and TRBJ2-1; 7 bases map to TRBD1. Germline loops: CDR1 SGHTA, CDR2 FQGNSA. Germline trimming cut 1 base from V and 9 bases from J; bases unmatched to any gene: 9. This CDR3 region has 15 residues. CDR3 DNA: TGTGCCAGCAGCTTAGGAGGGGGCGAGGGTGGTGAGCAGTTCTTC. Its protein product is CASSLGGGEGGEQFF.

This CDR3 reads CASGLGEQFF. The CDR3 region has the DNA TGTGCCAGCGGCCTGGGTGAGCAGTTCTTC. This chain joins TRBV6-6 and TRBJ2-1; D remains unclear. The CDR3 length is 10 residues. Trimming left V 8 bases short and J 9 bases short, with 8 bases between. Germline assignment: CDR1 MNHNY and CDR2 SVGAGI (reference sequence).

The chain carries TRBV2 and TRBJ1-2; D is possibly TRBD1 (5 bases). CDR3 length: 15 residues. The V end lost 0 bases, the J end lost 5 bases, and 13 bases lay between the germline ends. The V gene's germline CDR1 is SNHLY and CDR2 FYNNEI. CDR3 in DNA: TGTGCCAGCAGTGAAGCGAGGGGCGAGAGGTATGGCTACACCTTC. The encoded protein is CASSEARGERYGYTF.

The rearrangement joins TRBV5-1 to TRBJ2-7; 9 positions agree with TRBD2. The CDR3 loop spans 13 amino acids. From germline, CDR1 is SGHRS and CDR2 YFSETQ. Trimming took 3 bases from V and 9 from J; bases not matched to a gene: 7. The CDR3 bases are TGCGCCAGCAGCTCGGGACTAGCCGATTGGCAGTACTTC. Its protein product is CASSSGLADWQYF. The full variable domain, in which reference TRBV5-1 and TRBJ2-7 provide the parts outside the CDR3, is KAGVTQTPRYLIKTRGQQVTLSCSPISGHRSVSWYQQTPGQGLQFLFEYFSETQRNKGNFPGRFSGRQFSNSRSEMNVSTLELGDSALYLCASSSGLADWQYFGPGTRLTVT.

This clone was counted a single time. The sample holds other DNA sequences that translate to the same CDR3. This chain connects TRBV6-1 to TRBJ1-1, with D possibly being TRBD1 (5 bases). This CDR3 region has 14 residues. Per the germline V gene, CDR1 is MNHNS and CDR2 is SASEGT. The V gene lost 1 base and the J gene lost 4 bases, with 10 bases spanning the gap. Written as DNA, the CDR3 is TGTGCCAGCAGTGAAGTTGGGGGAAGCACTGAAGCTTTCTTT. Translating it yields CASSEVGGSTEAFF.

In regard to this clone: The same CDR3 arises from other DNA sequences in this sample as well. The chain couples TRBV27 to TRBJ2-7; D gene uncertain. This CDR3 is built from 14 residues. From germline, CDR1 is MNHEY and CDR2 SMNVEV (reference sequence). V was cut by 0 bases and J by 1 base, with 7 bases left in between. CDR3 coding DNA: TGTGCCAGCAGTTTATCGACCGTTTCCTACGAGCAGTACTTC. Protein: CASSLSTVSYEQYF.

The gene calls are TRBV5-1 and TRBJ1-2; TRBD1 aligns across 7 bases. CDR1 is SGHRS, CDR2 YFSETQ, per germline. After removal of 0 bases from V and 7 bases from J, the junction contained 6 bases not matched to a gene. The CDR3 contains 14 residues. CDR3 protein: CASSLGQGEGGYTF. The CDR3 nucleotides read TGCGCCAGCAGCTTGGGTCAGGGGGAAGGTGGCTACACCTTC.